A single sample gave rise to the 26 T cell receptor beta chains below, sequenced in a study of control samples from healthy donors and cancer patients. Profiling relied on immunoSEQ multiplex PCR, and the TCRdb table lists in-frame clones only, not all of them. Of around 140,000 clones listed, approximately 92% were seen once; the top ten hold around 5.1%. What was sequenced was blood. The receptors here all came from a young man in good health.

This chain links TRBV11-2 with TRBJ2-7; TRBD2 aligns across 14 bases. Trimming took 1 base from V and 4 from J; bases not matched to a gene: 3. The V gene's germline CDR1 is SGHAT and CDR2 FQNNGV. The CDR3 has 16 residues. CDR3 sequence reads: CASSLGTSGGIYEQYF. CDR3 bases: TGTGCCAGCAGCTTAGGGACTAGCGGGGGGATTTACGAGCAGTACTTC.

The CDR3: CASSLIRRAEAFF. The DNA of the CDR3 is TGTGCCAGCAGCTTAATTCGGAGAGCTGAAGCTTTCTTT. The chain employs TRBV7-9 and TRBJ1-1; D gene uncertain. The germline V and J ends were trimmed by 2 bases and 6 bases, with 10 bases remaining between them. CDR3 length: 13 amino acids. Germline V gene sequence: CDR1 SEHNR, CDR2 FQNEAQ (reference sequence).

The rearrangement joins TRBV7-2 to TRBJ2-3, with a tentative D call TRBD1 (5 bases). Germline CDR1 and CDR2: SGHTA and FQGNSA. V was pared by 5 bases and J by 9 bases, with 18 bases between. The CDR3 is 14 amino acids. DNA for the CDR3: TGTGCCAGCAGCCCCTCAGGCAGGGTAGACACGCAGTATTTT. Residues: CASSPSGRVDTQYF.

This chain links TRBV2 with TRBJ1-6, with D unresolved. The CDR3 runs 13 residues. V dropped 6 bases and J dropped 6 bases, with 9 bases sitting between them. Germline CDR1 SNHLY, CDR2 FYNNEI. The CDR3 nucleotides read TGTGCCAGCAGGAGGGAGACTAATTCACCCCTCCACTTT. Its translation is CASRRETNSPLHF.

This chain connects TRBV6-6 to TRBJ2-3; D call uncertain. Germline V gene data show CDR1 as MNHNY and CDR2 as SVGAGI (reference sequence). This CDR3 has 13 residues. Trimming left V 1 base short and J 4 bases short, with 6 bases between. The CDR3 is CASSYLVADTQYF. CDR3 nucleotides: TGTGCCAGCAGTTACTTAGTCGCAGATACGCAGTATTTT.

The V gene is TRBV3-1 (or the pseudogene TRBV3-2), the J gene TRBJ2-2, with a weak D call TRBD2 (5 bases). The CDR3 loop spans 13 amino acids. V shed 4 bases and J shed 5 bases, with 8 bases lying between them. Germline V gives CDR1 LGHDT, CDR2 YNNKEL (reference sequence). CDR3 DNA: TGTGCCAGCAGCCGCGGAGGAACCGGGGAGCTGTTTTTT. This codes for CASSRGGTGELFF.

The rearrangement joins TRBV4-2 to TRBJ2-5, with TRBD2 matching 14 bases. Looked up from germline, CDR1 is LGHNA and CDR2 is YNFKEQ. Losses at the gene ends were 1 base for V and 5 bases for J; bases not matched to a gene: 9. The CDR3 is 18 residues long. DNA of the CDR3: TGTGCCAGCAGCCAAGGAGGACTAGCGGGGGGACTGGGGGAGACCCAGTACTTC. It codes for CASSQGGLAGGLGETQYF.

The table lists this clone with a few counts. The J gene is TRBJ2-1, the V gene TRBV4-1, with 8 bases fitting TRBD2. Germline V CDR1 and CDR2: MGHRA, YSYEKL. This CDR3 region has 20 residues. Trimming took 0 bases from V and 5 from J; bases not matched to a gene: 18. The CDR3 nucleotides read TGCGCCAGCAGCCAAGATGCCTCCCGGTTGGGGACTAGGGGACACAATGAGCAGTTCTTC. Its protein product is CASSQDASRLGTRGHNEQFF.

The chain is built from TRBV12-2 and TRBJ2-3. TRBV12-2 is listed as a pseudogene. The CDR3 contains 15 residues. The chain's CDR3 is CASRLGARKTDTQYF. Written as DNA, the CDR3 is TGTGCAAGTCGCTTAGGGGCGAGGAAAACAGATACGCAGTATTTT.

Only one count was recorded for this clone. This chain joins TRBV27 and TRBJ1-1, with D perhaps TRBD1 (5 bases). The CDR3 length is 13 residues. Germline V CDR1 and CDR2: MNHEY, SMNVEV (reference sequence). Deletions cut 2 bases from V and 8 bases from J, with 12 bases between. The CDR3 DNA sequence: TGTGCCAGCAGTTTAAAACCCCGGACAGAAGCTTTCTTT. Translating it yields CASSLKPRTEAFF.

This sequence joins TRBV6-6 and TRBJ2-3; D is perhaps TRBD1 or TRBD2 (5 bases each). The germline V gene encodes CDR1 MNHNY and CDR2 SVGAGI (reference sequence). This CDR3 is built from 13 residues. The V end lost 0 bases, the J end lost 8 bases, and 9 bases lay between the germline ends. CDR3 coding DNA: TGTGCCAGCAGTTACTCAGGGGCGGGTACGCAGTATTTT. This codes for CASSYSGAGTQYF.

This chain connects TRBV28 to TRBJ1-6; TRBD1 agrees at 8 bases. Losses at the gene ends were 4 bases for V and 8 bases for J; bases not matched to a gene: 16. This CDR3 is built from 18 residues. Germline CDR1 reads MDHEN; CDR2 reads SYDVKM. The CDR3 is CASSSGTGQKGNYSPLHF. CDR3 nucleotides: TGTGCCAGCAGTTCCGGGACAGGCCAAAAGGGAAACTATTCACCCCTCCACTTT.

The sample holds one count of this clone. This chain joins TRBV13 and TRBJ1-1; D uncertain. This CDR3 spans 12 amino acids. Germline CDR1 PRHDT, CDR2 FYEKMQ (reference sequence). V lost 7 bases, J lost 1 base, and 7 bases lay in between. CDR3 amino acids: CASTFENTEAFF. The CDR3 DNA is TGTGCCAGCACCTTTGAGAACACTGAAGCTTTCTTT. Complete variable domain (other parts from reference TRBV13 and TRBJ1-1): AAGVIQSPRHLIKEKRETATLKCYPIPRHDTVYWYQQGPGQDPQFLISFYEKMQSDKGSIPDRFSAQQFSDYHSELNMSSLELGDSALYFCASTFENTEAFFGQGTRLTVV.

The V and J genes are TRBV24-1 and TRBJ2-1; possible D gene TRBD1, 5 bases. Deletions cut 6 bases from V and 0 bases from J, with 8 bases between. Germline CDR1 reads KGHDR; CDR2 reads SFDVKD. The CDR3 totals 14 residues. CDR3 DNA sequence: TGTGCCACCAGTCAGGGCGGCTCCTACAATGAGCAGTTCTTC. It codes for CATSQGGSYNEQFF.

This clone came up a few times. The chain joins TRBV10-1 to TRBJ2-2; 7 bases line up with TRBD1. Germline CDR1 and CDR2: WNHNN and SYGVQD (reference sequence). This CDR3 has 15 residues. Trimming at V came to 10 bases and at J to 1 base, leaving 9 bases not matched to a gene. Here the CDR3 reads CATISRTGNTGELFF. CDR3 nucleotides: TGCGCCACCATATCTCGGACAGGGAACACCGGGGAGCTGTTTTTT.

The genes are TRBV19 and TRBJ2-1; D is possibly TRBD1 (6 bases). The germline V and J ends were trimmed by 4 bases and 5 bases, with 9 bases remaining between them. This CDR3 is 13 amino acids long. CDR1 and CDR2 from the germline V gene are LNHDA and SQIVND (reference sequence). CDR3 region: CASSTRQDNEQFF. CDR3 nucleotide sequence: TGTGCCAGTAGTACTCGACAGGACAATGAGCAGTTCTTC.

The V call is TRBV9, the J call TRBJ2-2; D remains ambiguous. The CDR3 loop spans 12 amino acids. CDR1 is SGDLS and CDR2 is YYNGEE in the germline V gene. Trimming shortened V by 0 bases and J by 6 bases, and 3 bases separated the two germline ends. CDR3 sequence (DNA): TGTGCCAGCAGCGTAGCGGCCGGGGAGCTGTTTTTT. It codes for CASSVAAGELFF. The entire variable domain, with the rest obtained from reference TRBV9 and TRBJ2-2, is as follows: DSGVTQTPKHLITATGQRVTLRCSPRSGDLSVYWYQQSLDQGLQFLIQYYNGEERAKGNILERFSAQQFPDLHSELNLSSLELGDSALYFCASSVAAGELFFGEGSRLTVL.

In nucleotides, the CDR3 is TGTGCCATCAGTGAGTCGGTGGGGTTGAACACTGAAGCTTTCTTT. Translated, it gives CAISESVGLNTEAFF. J is TRBJ1-1 and V is TRBV10-3; D is uncertain. Germline CDR1 reads ENHRY; CDR2 reads SYGVKD. This CDR3 contains 15 residues. V was pared by 0 bases and J by 0 bases, with 8 bases between.

This chain joins TRBV7-2 and TRBJ2-7, with 7 bases aligning to TRBD2. CDR1 and CDR2 from the germline V gene are SGHTA and FQGNSA. J gave up 1 base and V 0 bases, and 3 bases lay outside the gene matches. There are 15 residues in the CDR3. For the CDR3, the DNA is TGTGCCAGCAGCTTAGCTGCGGGGGTTTCCTACGAGCAGTACTTC. Protein: CASSLAAGVSYEQYF.

This clone was observed once. The chain is built from TRBV15 and TRBJ1-4, with D unresolved. CDR3 length: 13 amino acids. Deletions cut 6 bases from V and 8 bases from J, with 13 bases between. Germline CDR1 reads LNHNV; CDR2 reads YYDKDF (reference sequence). In nucleotides, the CDR3 is TGTGCCACCAGTCCTCGGAGATCGGAAAAACTGTTTTTT. This encodes CATSPRRSEKLFF.

The CDR3 bases are TGTGCCAGCTCCCTCGACAGGGACTATCAGCCCCAGCATTTT. Its translation: CASSLDRDYQPQHF. The chain is built from TRBV18 and TRBJ1-5, with 7 bases aligning to TRBD1. J gave up 5 bases and V 6 bases, and 7 bases lay outside the gene matches. CDR1 and CDR2 (germline): KGHSH, LQKENI. CDR3 size: 14 residues.

A single count supports this clone. This chain uses TRBV2 with TRBJ2-1; D could derive from TRBD1 or TRBD2 (7 bases each). This CDR3 has 14 residues. Between the trimmed V and J ends, which lost 6 bases and 7 bases, there was a span of 16 bases. Germline CDR1 reads SNHLY; CDR2 reads FYNNEI. In DNA, the CDR3 is TGTGCCAGCAGAGTGACAGGGAGGGGTAATGAGCAGTTCTTC. It yields the protein CASRVTGRGNEQFF.

V usage is TRBV27 and J usage is TRBJ2-1; 7 nucleotides line up with TRBD1. Germline loops: CDR1 MNHEY, CDR2 SMNVEV (reference sequence). CDR3 length: 13 amino acids. With V trimmed by 5 bases and J by 8 bases, 6 bases remained unmatched. The CDR3 DNA reads as TGTGCCAGCAGTCTACAGGGGCGGGATGAGCAGTTCTTC. It codes for CASSLQGRDEQFF.

The chain links TRBV2 to TRBJ1-2, with D maybe TRBD1 (5 bases). The CDR3 has 17 amino acids. Germline V gene sequence: CDR1 SNHLY, CDR2 FYNNEI. The ends were cut back, 7 bases at V and 8 bases at J, with 29 bases in the middle. CDR3 DNA sequence: TGTGCCAGCACTCCCCGATGGGCAGGGATAGCCTCGTACGGCTACACCTTC. It is translated as CASTPRWAGIASYGYTF.

The rearrangement uses TRBV2 and TRBJ2-5; D is perhaps TRBD1 or TRBD2 (5 bases each). V shed 4 bases and J shed 5 bases, with 8 bases lying between them. The CDR3 length is 12 residues. Germline-derived CDR1 and CDR2 are SNHLY and FYNNEI. The CDR3 nucleotides read TGTGCCAGCAGTGGGGGGTTTGAGACCCAGTACTTC. As protein: CASSGGFETQYF.

This chain links TRBV2 with TRBJ1-4; 9 bases are a match to TRBD1. Germline values: CDR1 SNHLY, CDR2 FYNNEI. The CDR3 is 14 amino acids. Germline trimming cut 6 bases from V and 7 bases from J; bases unmatched to any gene: 6. The CDR3 DNA sequence: TGTGCCAGCAGGATACAGGGGGCGGTTGAAAAACTGTTTTTT. It is translated as CASRIQGAVEKLFF.